The sequence of this TCR beta chain was determined in a study of OX40 agonist ivuxolimab in advanced cancers. Study background: Participants, 70% to 90% male, averaged about 56 years of age, ranging from about 23 to 80.

The assay was immunoSEQ multiplex PCR, and TCRdb's table has in-frame clones only and misses some. The repertoire includes some 42,000 clones, about four fifths of them detected once, and 20% to 25% sits in the top ten. CDR1 and CDR2 (germline): MNHNY, SVGAGI (reference sequence). V lost 2 bases and J 1 base, leaving 12 bases between the germline ends. CDR3 length: 15 residues. The sequence derives from an adult with an advanced solid tumor such as melanoma, head and neck, liver or kidney cancer. The chain recombines TRBV6-6 with TRBJ2-7; weak D call: TRBD1 (5 bases). The starting material was CD4+ or CD8+ T cells sorted from blood, obtained in a trial of the OX40 agonist ivuxolimab. CDR3 DNA sequence: TGTGCCAGCAGTTACGGTACAGGTTTATCCTACGAGCAGTACTTC. Its translation is CASSYGTGLSYEQYF.